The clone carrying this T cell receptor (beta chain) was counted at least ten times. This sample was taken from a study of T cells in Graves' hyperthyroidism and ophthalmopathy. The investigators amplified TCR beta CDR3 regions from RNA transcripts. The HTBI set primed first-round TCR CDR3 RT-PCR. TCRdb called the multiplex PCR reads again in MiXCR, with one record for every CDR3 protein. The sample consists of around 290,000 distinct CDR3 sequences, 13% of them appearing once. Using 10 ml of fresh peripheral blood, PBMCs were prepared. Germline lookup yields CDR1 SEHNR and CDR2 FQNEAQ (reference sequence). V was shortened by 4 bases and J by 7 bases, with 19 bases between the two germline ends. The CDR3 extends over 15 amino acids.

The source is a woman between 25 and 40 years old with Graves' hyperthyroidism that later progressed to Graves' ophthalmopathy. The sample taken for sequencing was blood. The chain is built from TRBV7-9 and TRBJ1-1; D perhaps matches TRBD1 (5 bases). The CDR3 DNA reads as TGTGCCAGCAGCTCCGCGAGGGACGTCGCTTTTGAAGCTTTCTTT. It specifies CASSSARDVAFEAFF.